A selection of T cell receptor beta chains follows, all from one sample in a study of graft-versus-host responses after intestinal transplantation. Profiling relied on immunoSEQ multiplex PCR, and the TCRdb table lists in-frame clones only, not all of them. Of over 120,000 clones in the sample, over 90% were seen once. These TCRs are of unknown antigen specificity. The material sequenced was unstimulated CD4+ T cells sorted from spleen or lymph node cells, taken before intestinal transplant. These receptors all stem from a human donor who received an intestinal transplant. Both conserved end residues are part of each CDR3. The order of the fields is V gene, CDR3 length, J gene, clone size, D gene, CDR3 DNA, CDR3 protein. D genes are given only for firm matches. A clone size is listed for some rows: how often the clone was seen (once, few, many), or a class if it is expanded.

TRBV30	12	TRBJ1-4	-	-	TGTGCCTGGAGGTCTTCCTGGGAAAAACTGTTTTTT	CAWRSSWEKLFF
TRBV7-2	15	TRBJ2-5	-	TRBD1	TGTGCCAGCAGCTCACAGACAGGGGCTGAGGAGACCCAGTACTTC	CASSSQTGAEETQYF
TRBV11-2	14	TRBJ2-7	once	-	TGTGCCAGCAGCTTCAAAGGGTTCTACTACGAGCAGTACTTC	CASSFKGFYYEQYF
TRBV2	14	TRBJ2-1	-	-	TGTGCCAGCATAGGTGGATCTTACAGCAATGAGCAGTTCTTC	CASIGGSYSNEQFF
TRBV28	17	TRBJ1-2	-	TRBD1	TGTGCCAGCAGTCTACAGGGGGCACAGTTGGTTTTCCATGGCTACACCTTC	CASSLQGAQLVFHGYTF
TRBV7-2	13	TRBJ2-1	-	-	TGTGCCAGCAGCTCCGGGATCAGCCTTGAGCAGTTCTTC	CASSSGISLEQFF
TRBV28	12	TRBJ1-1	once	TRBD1	TGTGCCAGCAGTAAGACAGGGGGTGAAGCTTTCTTT	CASSKTGGEAFF
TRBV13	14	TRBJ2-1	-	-	TGTGCCAGCAGCGCCTCTCCAGCGGTCAATGAGCAGTTCTTC	CASSASPAVNEQFF
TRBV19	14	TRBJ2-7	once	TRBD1	TGTGCCAGTAGTATGACAGGGGGCGTGTACGAGCAGTACTTC	CASSMTGGVYEQYF
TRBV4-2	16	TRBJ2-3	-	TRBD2	TGTGCCAGCAGCCAAGCTAGCCTAGCGGGAAAAGATACGCAGTATTTT	CASSQASLAGKDTQYF
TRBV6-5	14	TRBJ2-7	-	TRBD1	TGTGCCAGCACCAGGGACAGGGACTCCTACGAGCAGTACTTC	CASTRDRDSYEQYF
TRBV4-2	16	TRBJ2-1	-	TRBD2	TGTGCCAGCAGCCAAGTGGGCGGGAGCTCCTACAATGAGCAGTTCTTC	CASSQVGGSSYNEQFF
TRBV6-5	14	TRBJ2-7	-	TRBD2	TGTGCCAGCAGCCCGGGACTAGCGGTTGACGAGCAGTACTTC	CASSPGLAVDEQYF
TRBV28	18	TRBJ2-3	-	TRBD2	TGTGCCAGCAGTTTCCCCCGGACTAGCAGTTATACCACAGATACGCAGTATTTT	CASSFPRTSSYTTDTQYF
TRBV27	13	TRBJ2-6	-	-	TGTGCCAGCAGGCTCTCTGGGGCCAACGTCCTGACTTTC	CASRLSGANVLTF
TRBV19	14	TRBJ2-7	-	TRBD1	TGTGCCAGTAGTATTACAGGGGGCCAGAACGAGCAGTACTTC	CASSITGGQNEQYF
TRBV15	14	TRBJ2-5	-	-	TGTGCCACCAGCAGAGTGGGTAGCTCGGGGACCCAGTACTTC	CATSRVGSSGTQYF
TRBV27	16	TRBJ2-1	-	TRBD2	TGTGCCAGCAGTTTGCTAGCGGGACAAACCTACAATGAGCAGTTCTTC	CASSLLAGQTYNEQFF
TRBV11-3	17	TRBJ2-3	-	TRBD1	TGTGCCAGCAGCTTAGATGGGACAGGACAGTGGGCAGATACGCAGTATTTT	CASSLDGTGQWADTQYF
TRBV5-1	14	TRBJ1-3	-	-	TGCGCCAGCAGCCCCGAAGGACCTGGAAACACCATATATTTT	CASSPEGPGNTIYF
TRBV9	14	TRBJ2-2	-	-	TGTGCCAGCAGGTGGGCAGGGAACACCGGGGAGCTGTTTTTT	CASRWAGNTGELFF
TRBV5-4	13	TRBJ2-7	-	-	TGTGCCAGCAGCCCCGGCCTTCCCTACGAGCAGTACTTC	CASSPGLPYEQYF
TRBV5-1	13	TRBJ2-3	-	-	TGCGCCAGCAGCTGGGGGTTGGGAAGGGAGCAGTATTTT	CASSWGLGREQYF
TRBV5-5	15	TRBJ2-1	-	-	TGTGCCAGCAGCCATCGGTCTATTGGGTACAATGAGCAGTTCTTC	CASSHRSIGYNEQFF
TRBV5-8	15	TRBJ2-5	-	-	TGTGCCAGCACAATGGGACGGGAACCCCAAGAGACCCAGTACTTC	CASTMGREPQETQYF
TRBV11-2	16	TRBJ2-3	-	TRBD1	TGTGCCAGCAGCTTAGCCGGGACAGTCCTCACAGATACGCAGTATTTT	CASSLAGTVLTDTQYF
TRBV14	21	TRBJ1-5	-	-	TGTGCCAGCAGCCAGATTAGCTTCCTATGGGCCCCGAAACAGATCCATCAGCCCCAGCATTTT	CASSQISFLWAPKQIHQPQHF
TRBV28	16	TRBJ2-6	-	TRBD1	TGTGCCAGCAGGACAGGGGGTAGCTCTGGGGCCAACGTCCTGACTTTC	CASRTGGSSGANVLTF
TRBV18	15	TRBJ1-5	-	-	TGTGCCAGCTCACCACAAAGGGGCTTTGAGCAGCCCCAGCATTTT	CASSPQRGFEQPQHF
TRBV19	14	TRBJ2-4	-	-	TGTGCCAGTAGTATAGGCCCCACCATAAACATTCAGTACTTC	CASSIGPTINIQYF
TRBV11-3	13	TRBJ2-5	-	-	TGTGCCAGCAGCCCCGGACTGGGTGGGACCCAGTACTTC	CASSPGLGGTQYF
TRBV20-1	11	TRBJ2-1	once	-	TGCAGTGCTAGACCTTACAATGAGCAGTTCTTC	CSARPYNEQFF
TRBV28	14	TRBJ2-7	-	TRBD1	TGTGCCAGCAGTCGAGGGACAGGGGGTTACGAGCAGTACTTC	CASSRGTGGYEQYF
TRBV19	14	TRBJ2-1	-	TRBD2	TGTGCCAGTAGTGGAACTAGCGGGAGGGCAGAGCAGTTCTTC	CASSGTSGRAEQFF
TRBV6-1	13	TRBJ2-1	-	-	TGTGCCAGCCTCCCCAAGACATACAATGAGCAGTTCTTC	CASLPKTYNEQFF
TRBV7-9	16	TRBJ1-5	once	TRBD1	TGTGCCAGCAGCACGACGACAGGGGTTAGTAGTCAGCCCCAGCATTTT	CASSTTTGVSSQPQHF
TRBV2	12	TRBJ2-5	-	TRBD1	TGTGCCAGCACGGGACAGAAAGAGACCCAGTACTTC	CASTGQKETQYF
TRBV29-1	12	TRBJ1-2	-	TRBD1	TGCAGCCTACAGGGGGCTGACTATGGCTACACCTTC	CSLQGADYGYTF
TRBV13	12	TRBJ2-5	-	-	TGTGCCAGCAGCACCCCCTGGGAGACCCAGTACTTC	CASSTPWETQYF
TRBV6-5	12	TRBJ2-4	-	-	TGTGCCAGCAGTGAAGTAGAGAACATTCAGTACTTC	CASSEVENIQYF
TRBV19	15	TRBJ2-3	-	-	TGTGCCAGTAGTATAGATGAGGCGAGGACAGATACGCAGTATTTT	CASSIDEARTDTQYF
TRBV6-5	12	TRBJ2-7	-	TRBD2	TGTGCCAGCAGTTCACCGGGGGGCGAGCAGTACTTC	CASSSPGGEQYF
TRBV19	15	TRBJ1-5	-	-	TGTGCCAGTAGTGCTTCACAGTTGGGCAATCAGCCCCAGCATTTT	CASSASQLGNQPQHF
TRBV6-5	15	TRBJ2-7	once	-	TGTGCCAGCAGTTACGCAGGGTCCCACTCCTACGAGCAGTACTTC	CASSYAGSHSYEQYF
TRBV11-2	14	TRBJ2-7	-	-	TGTGCCAGCAGGGGGGAGGGGGAGCACTACGAGCAGTACTTC	CASRGEGEHYEQYF
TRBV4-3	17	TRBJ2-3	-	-	TGCGCCAGCAGCAAATTCTCGGGGGGCGTCGGGGCAGATACGCAGTATTTT	CASSKFSGGVGADTQYF
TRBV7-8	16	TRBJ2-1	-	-	TGTGCCAGCAGACCAGGGGGCGGGAGGGCCTGGGATGAGCAGTTCTTC	CASRPGGGRAWDEQFF